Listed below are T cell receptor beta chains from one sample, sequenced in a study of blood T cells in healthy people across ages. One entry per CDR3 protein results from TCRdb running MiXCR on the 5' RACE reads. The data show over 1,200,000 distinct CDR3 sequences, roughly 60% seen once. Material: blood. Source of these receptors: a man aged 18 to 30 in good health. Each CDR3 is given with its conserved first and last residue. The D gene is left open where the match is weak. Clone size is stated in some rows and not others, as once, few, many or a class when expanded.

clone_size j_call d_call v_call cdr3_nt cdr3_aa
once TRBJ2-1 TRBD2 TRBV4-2 TGTGCCAGCCGAACTAGCGGGGTTTGGAATGAGCAGTTCTTC CASRTSGVWNEQFF
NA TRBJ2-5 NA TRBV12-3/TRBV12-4 TGTGCCAGCAGTTTTTTACCTGATTTCGGGCAGTACTTC CASSFLPDFGQYF
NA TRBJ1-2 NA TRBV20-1 TGCAGTGCTCGAAGGGGTCCTCATGGCTACACCTTC CSARRGPHGYTF
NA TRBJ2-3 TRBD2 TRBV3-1 TGTGCCAGCAGACCTGGACTAGCGGGCACAGATATGCAGTATTTT CASRPGLAGTDMQYF
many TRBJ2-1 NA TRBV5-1 TGTGCCAGCAGTTTTGATGAGCAGTTCTTC CASSFDEQFF
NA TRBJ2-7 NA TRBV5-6 TGTGCCAGCAGCTCCAGGCAGGACCCTTTCCACGAGCAGTACTTC CASSSRQDPFHEQYF
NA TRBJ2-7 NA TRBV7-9 TGTGCCAGCAGCCTTCCCCGGGGAAGGACCAGCTCCTACGAGCAGTACTTC CASSLPRGRTSSYEQYF
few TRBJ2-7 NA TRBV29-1 TGCAGCGTTGAAGATCCTAGGAGAGGCGTTTCCTACGAGCAGTACTTC CSVEDPRRGVSYEQYF
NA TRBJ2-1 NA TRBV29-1 TGCAGCACGGAGGGAGGGGGCTTTCAGAATGAGCAGTTCTTC CSTEGGGFQNEQFF
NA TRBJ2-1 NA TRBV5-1 TGCGCCAGCAGCTTGGAGGGCGGGATCAACTCCTACAATGAGCAGTTCTTC CASSLEGGINSYNEQFF
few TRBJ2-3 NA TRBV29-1 TGCAGCGTTGAAGATGTTAGCGGCACACAAACAGATACGCAGTATTTT CSVEDVSGTQTDTQYF
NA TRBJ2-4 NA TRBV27 TGTGCCAGCAGTTTCCGGCGAGATGGAAACATTCAGTACTTC CASSFRRDGNIQYF
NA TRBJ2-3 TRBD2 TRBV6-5 TGTGCCAGCACCCAACTAGCGGGGGCAGATACGCAGTATTTT CASTQLAGADTQYF
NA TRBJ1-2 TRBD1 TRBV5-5 TGTGCCAGCAGCTTGGGAGGGGGGACAGACTATGGCTACACCTTC CASSLGGGTDYGYTF
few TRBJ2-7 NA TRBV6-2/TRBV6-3 TGTGCCAGCAGTTATGATTTGGCCTACGAGCAGTACTTC CASSYDLAYEQYF
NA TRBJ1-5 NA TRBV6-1 TGTGCCAGCAGTGAAGATCAGGGAGCGAGGCAGCCCCAGCATTTT CASSEDQGARQPQHF
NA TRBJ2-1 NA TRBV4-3 TGCGCCAGCAGCCAGGACGGGGGTCCCCCGGGCGATGAGCAGTTCTTC CASSQDGGPPGDEQFF
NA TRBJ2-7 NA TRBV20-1 TGCAGTGCTAGAGTGGGGGACCCGGACTCCTACGAGCAGTACTTC CSARVGDPDSYEQYF
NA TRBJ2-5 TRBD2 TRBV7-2 TGTGCCAGCAGCCCTATGGGGGCTAGCGGGAAAGAGACCCAGTACTTC CASSPMGASGKETQYF
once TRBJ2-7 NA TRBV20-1 TGCAGTGCTAGATCTGATGCCTACGAGCAGTACTTC CSARSDAYEQYF
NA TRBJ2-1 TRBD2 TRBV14 TGTGCCAGCAGCCCTGCGCTAGCGGCTTACAATGAGCAGTTCTTC CASSPALAAYNEQFF
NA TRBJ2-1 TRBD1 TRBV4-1 TGCGCCAGCAGCCAAGGCGGGACAGGGCACAATGAGCAGTTCTTC CASSQGGTGHNEQFF
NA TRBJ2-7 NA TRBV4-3 TGCGCCAGCAGCCAAGTGGCGGACCCCTCCTACGAGCAGTACTTC CASSQVADPSYEQYF
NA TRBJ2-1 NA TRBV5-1 TGCGCCAGCAGCTGGGATGCAGTTGATGAGCAGTTCTTC CASSWDAVDEQFF
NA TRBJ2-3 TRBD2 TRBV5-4 TGTGCCAGCAGCTCGGGACTAGCGGGAGCTTCATCAGATACGCAGTATTTT CASSSGLAGASSDTQYF
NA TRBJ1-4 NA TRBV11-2 TGTGCCAGCAGCCGGGGGGGAACAACTAATGAAAAACTGTTTTTT CASSRGGTTNEKLFF
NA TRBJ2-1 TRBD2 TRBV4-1 TGCGCCAGCGACCCAGGACTAGGCTCCTACAATGAGCAGTTCTTC CASDPGLGSYNEQFF
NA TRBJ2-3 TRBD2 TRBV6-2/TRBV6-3 TGTGCCAGCAGACTAACTAGCGGGTTTTACAATGAGCAGTATTTT CASRLTSGFYNEQYF
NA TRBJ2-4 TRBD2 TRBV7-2 TGTGCCAGCAGCTTATCGGGAGGATGGGCCAAAAACATTCAGTACTTC CASSLSGGWAKNIQYF
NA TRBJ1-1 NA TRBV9 TGTGCCAGCAGCGGCGGCAGGATGGGGAACACTGAAGCTTTCTTT CASSGGRMGNTEAFF
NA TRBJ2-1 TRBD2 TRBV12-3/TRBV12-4 TGTGCCAGCACCCTAGCGGGAATCGATGAGCAGTTCTTC CASTLAGIDEQFF
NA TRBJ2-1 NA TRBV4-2 TGTGCCAGCAGTCAAGGGTTTGGGCGGTTCTTC CASSQGFGRFF
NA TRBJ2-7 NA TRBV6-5 TGTGCCAGCAAGGCAGGCGCCTCCTACGAGCAGTACTTC CASKAGASYEQYF
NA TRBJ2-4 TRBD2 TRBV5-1 TGCGCCAGCAGCTTGGCCTTGATAGCGGGAGGGCGAGGGGAAAACATTCAGTACTTC CASSLALIAGGRGENIQYF
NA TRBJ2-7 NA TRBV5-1 TGCGCCAGCAGCTTGGAAACAGGGAGGTCTTGGGAGCAGTACTTC CASSLETGRSWEQYF
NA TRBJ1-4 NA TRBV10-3 TGTGCCATCAGCCGGGACGGTCCAAGGGAAAAACTGTTTTTT CAISRDGPREKLFF
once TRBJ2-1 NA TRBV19 TGTGCCAGTAGTATAGCGGGAGCTTGGTATGAGCAGTTCTTC CASSIAGAWYEQFF
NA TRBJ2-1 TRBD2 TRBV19 TGTGCCAGTAGTCCTCGGACTAGCGGGGGCATTGAGCAGTTCTTC CASSPRTSGGIEQFF
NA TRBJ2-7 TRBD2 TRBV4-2 TGTGCCAGCAGCCAAGTAGCGGGAGACTACGAGCAGTACTTC CASSQVAGDYEQYF
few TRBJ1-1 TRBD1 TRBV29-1 TGCAGCGTCAGACAGGGAATCACTGAAGCTTTCTTT CSVRQGITEAFF
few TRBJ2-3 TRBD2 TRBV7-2 TGTGCCAGCACGCGACTAGCGGGAGGTTCGGATACGCAGTATTTT CASTRLAGGSDTQYF
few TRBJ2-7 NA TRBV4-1 TGCGCCAGCAGCCAAGAGGTAGGGACAAGCTCCTACGAGCAGTACTTC CASSQEVGTSSYEQYF
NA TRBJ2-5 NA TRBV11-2 TGTGCCAGCAGCGGATCACCGGGCCCAGGGGAGACCCAGTACTTC CASSGSPGPGETQYF
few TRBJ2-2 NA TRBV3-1 TGTGCCAGCAGCCAAGGTCGGGCCGGGGAGCTGTTTTTT CASSQGRAGELFF
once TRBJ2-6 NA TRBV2 TGTGCCAGCAGTGAAGCTTCTTTCAGCAGCTCTGGGGCCAACGTCCTGACTTTC CASSEASFSSSGANVLTF
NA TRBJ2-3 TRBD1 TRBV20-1 TGCAGTGCTAGCCCCCAGGGGGCGCGAGATACGCAGTATTTT CSASPQGARDTQYF
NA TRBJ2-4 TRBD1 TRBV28 TGTGCCAGCAGTCGGGACAGGCCGAAAAACATTCAGTACTTC CASSRDRPKNIQYF
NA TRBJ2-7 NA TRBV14 TGTGCCAGCAGCCAAGAAAACACAGAGTGGGAGCAGTACTTC CASSQENTEWEQYF
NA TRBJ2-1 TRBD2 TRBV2 TGTGCCAGCAGTAGGACTAGCGGGGTCCTTCGGGATGAGCAGTTCTTC CASSRTSGVLRDEQFF
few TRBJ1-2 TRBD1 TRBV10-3 TGTGCCATCAGTCTTTCAACCGGACAGGTCGAGCCTTATGGCTACACCTTC CAISLSTGQVEPYGYTF
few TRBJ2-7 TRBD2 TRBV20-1 TGCAGTGCGCTATCTAGCGGGAGTCGCTACGAGCAGTACTTC CSALSSGSRYEQYF
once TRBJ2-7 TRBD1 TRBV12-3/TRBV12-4 TGTGCCAGCAGGCGGACAGGAAGGTACGAGCAGTACTTC CASRRTGRYEQYF
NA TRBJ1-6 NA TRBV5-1 TGCGCCAGCAGCTTGGAAGACAGCGTCAATTCACCCCTCCACTTT CASSLEDSVNSPLHF
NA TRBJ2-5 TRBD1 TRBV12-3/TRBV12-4 TGTGCCAGCAGTCTTGATGTGACAGGGCGGGAGACCCAGTACTTC CASSLDVTGRETQYF
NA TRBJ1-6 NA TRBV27 TGTGCCAGCAGTTACGTCGTACCGGGGGCGGAGGGCTCCTATAATTCACCCCTCCACTTT CASSYVVPGAEGSYNSPLHF
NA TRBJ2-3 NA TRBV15 TGTGCCACCAGCAAGGCTAGCACAGATACGCAGTATTTT CATSKASTDTQYF
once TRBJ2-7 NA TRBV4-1 TGCGCCAGCAGCCAAGATCAGTCTAACTCCTACGAGCAGTACTTC CASSQDQSNSYEQYF
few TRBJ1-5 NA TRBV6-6 TGTGCCAGCAGTTACGGACAGCTTGACGATCAGCCCCAGCATTTT CASSYGQLDDQPQHF
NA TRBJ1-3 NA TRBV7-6 TGTGTCAGCAGCTTCCAGGACGGAGCTGGAAACACCATATATTTT CVSSFQDGAGNTIYF
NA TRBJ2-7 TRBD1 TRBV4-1 TGCGCCAGCAGCCAAACCGGACAGGGCGGGCAGTACTTC CASSQTGQGGQYF